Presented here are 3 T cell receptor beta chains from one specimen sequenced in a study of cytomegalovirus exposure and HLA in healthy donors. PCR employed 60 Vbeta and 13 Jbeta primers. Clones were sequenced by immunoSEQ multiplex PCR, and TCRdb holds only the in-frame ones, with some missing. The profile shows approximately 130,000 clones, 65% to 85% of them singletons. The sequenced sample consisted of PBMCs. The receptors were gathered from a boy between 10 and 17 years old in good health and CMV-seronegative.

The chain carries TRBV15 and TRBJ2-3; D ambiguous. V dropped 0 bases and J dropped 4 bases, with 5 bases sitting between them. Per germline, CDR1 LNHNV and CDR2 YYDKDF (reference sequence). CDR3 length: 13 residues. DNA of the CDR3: TGTGCCACCAGCAGAGATATCCCAGATACGCAGTATTTT. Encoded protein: CATSRDIPDTQYF.

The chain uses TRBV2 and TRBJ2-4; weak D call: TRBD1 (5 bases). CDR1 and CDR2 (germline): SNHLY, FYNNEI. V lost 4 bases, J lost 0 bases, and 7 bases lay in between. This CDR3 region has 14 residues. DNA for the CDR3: TGTGCCAGCAGTGTGGGGCGAGCCAAAAACATTCAGTACTTC. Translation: CASSVGRAKNIQYF.

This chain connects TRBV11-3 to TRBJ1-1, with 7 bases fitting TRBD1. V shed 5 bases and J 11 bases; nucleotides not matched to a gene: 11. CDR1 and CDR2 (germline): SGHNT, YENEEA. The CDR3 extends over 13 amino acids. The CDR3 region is CASSRGGLGGAFF. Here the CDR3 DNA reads TGTGCCAGCAGCCGAGGGGGCCTTGGGGGGGCTTTCTTT.